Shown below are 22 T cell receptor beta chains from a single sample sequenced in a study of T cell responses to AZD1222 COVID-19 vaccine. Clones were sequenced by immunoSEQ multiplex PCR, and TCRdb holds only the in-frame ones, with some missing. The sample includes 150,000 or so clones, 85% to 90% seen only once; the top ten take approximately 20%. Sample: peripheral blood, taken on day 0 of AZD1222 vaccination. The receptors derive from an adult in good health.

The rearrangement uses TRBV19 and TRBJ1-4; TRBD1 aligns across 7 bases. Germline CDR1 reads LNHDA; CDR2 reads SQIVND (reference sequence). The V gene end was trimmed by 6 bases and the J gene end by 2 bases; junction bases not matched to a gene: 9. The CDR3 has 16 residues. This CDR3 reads CASSLSTGVTNEKLFF. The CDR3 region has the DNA TGTGCCAGTAGCCTATCAACAGGGGTGACTAATGAAAAACTGTTTTTT.

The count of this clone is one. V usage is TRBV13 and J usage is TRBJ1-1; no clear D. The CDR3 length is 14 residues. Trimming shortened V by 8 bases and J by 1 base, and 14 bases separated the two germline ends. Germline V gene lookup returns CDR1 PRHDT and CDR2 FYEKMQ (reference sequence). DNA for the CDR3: TGTGCCAGCGGATACGGTACGGCGAACACTGAAGCTTTCTTT. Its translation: CASGYGTANTEAFF. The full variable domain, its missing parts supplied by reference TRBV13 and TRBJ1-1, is AAGVIQSPRHLIKEKRETATLKCYPIPRHDTVYWYQQGPGQDPQFLISFYEKMQSDKGSIPDRFSAQQFSDYHSELNMSSLELGDSALYFCASGYGTANTEAFFGQGTRLTVV.

CDR3 bases: TGTGCCAGCAGTTTCCTTCCTCAGGGAGAGCTTAATTCACCCCTCCACTTT. It yields the protein CASSFLPQGELNSPLHF. This chain joins TRBV28 and TRBJ1-6, with D tentatively TRBD1 (5 bases). The length of the CDR3 is 17 residues. The V and J ends lost 3 bases and 6 bases respectively, with 18 bases between them. Germline CDR1 MDHEN, CDR2 SYDVKM. Looking up the rest from reference TRBV28 and TRBJ1-6 gives the full variable domain: DVKVTQSSRYLVKRTGEKVFLECVQDMDHENMFWYRQDPGLGLRLIYFSYDVKMKEKGDIPEGYSVSREKKERFSLILESASTNQTSMYLCASSFLPQGELNSPLHFGNGTRLTVT.

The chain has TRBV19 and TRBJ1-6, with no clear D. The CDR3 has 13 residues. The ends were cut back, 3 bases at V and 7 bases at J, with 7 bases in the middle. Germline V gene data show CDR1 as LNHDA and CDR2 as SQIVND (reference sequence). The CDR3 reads CASSMGSNSPLHF. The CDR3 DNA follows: TGTGCCAGTAGTATGGGTTCGAATTCACCCCTCCACTTT. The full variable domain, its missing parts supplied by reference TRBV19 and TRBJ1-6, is DGGITQSPKYLFRKEGQNVTLSCEQNLNHDAMYWYRQDPGQGLRLIYYSQIVNDFQKGDIAEGYSVSREKKESFPLTVTSAQKNPTAFYLCASSMGSNSPLHFGNGTRLTVT.

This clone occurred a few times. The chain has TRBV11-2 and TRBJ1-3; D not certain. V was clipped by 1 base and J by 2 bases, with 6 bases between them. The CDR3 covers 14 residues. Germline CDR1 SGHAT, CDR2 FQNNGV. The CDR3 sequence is CASSLGPTGNTIYF. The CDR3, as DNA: TGTGCCAGCAGCTTAGGACCGACTGGAAACACCATATATTTT. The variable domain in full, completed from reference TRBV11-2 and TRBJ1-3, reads EAGVAQSPRYKIIEKRQSVAFWCNPISGHATLYWYQQILGQGPKLLIQFQNNGVVDDSQLPKDRFSAERLKGVDSTLKIQPAKLEDSAVYLCASSLGPTGNTIYFGEGSWLTVV.

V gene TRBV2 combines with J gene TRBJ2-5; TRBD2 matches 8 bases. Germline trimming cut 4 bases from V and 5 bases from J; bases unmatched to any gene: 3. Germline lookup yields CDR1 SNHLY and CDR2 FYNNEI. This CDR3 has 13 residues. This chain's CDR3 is CASSGTSWETQYF. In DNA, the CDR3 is TGTGCCAGCAGTGGGACTAGCTGGGAGACCCAGTACTTC.

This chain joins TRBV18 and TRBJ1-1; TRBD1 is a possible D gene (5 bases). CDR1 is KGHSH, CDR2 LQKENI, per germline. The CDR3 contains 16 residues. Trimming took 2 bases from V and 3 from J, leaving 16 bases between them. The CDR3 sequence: CASSPFRARGDTEAFF. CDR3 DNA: TGTGCCAGCTCACCATTCAGGGCCCGAGGGGACACTGAAGCTTTCTTT.

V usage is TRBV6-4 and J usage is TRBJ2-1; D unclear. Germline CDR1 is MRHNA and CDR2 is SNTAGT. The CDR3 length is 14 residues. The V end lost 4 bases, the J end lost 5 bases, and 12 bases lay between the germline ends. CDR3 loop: CASSATHVDNEQFF. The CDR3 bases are TGTGCCAGCAGTGCAACGCATGTGGACAATGAGCAGTTCTTC.

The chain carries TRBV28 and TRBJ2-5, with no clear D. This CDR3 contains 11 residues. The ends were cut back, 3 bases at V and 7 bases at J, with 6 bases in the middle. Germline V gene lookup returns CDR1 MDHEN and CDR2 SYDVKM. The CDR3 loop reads CASSFTGTQYF. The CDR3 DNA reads TGTGCCAGCAGTTTTACGGGGACCCAGTACTTC.

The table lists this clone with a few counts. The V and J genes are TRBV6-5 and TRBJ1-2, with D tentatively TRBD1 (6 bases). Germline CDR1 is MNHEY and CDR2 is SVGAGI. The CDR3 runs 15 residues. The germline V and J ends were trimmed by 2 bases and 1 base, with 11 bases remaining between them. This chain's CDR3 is CASSYVEGGNYGYTF. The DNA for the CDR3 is TGTGCCAGCAGTTACGTTGAAGGGGGTAACTATGGCTACACCTTC.

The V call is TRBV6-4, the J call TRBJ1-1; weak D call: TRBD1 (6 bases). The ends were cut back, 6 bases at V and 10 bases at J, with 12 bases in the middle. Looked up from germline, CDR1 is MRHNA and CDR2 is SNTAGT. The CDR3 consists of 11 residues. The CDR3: CASREQGGAFF. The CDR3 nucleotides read TGTGCCAGCAGGGAACAGGGAGGAGCTTTCTTT.

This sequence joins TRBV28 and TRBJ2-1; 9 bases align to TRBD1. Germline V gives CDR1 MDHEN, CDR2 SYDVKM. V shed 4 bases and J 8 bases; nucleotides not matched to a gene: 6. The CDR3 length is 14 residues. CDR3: CASSSYRGPYEQFF. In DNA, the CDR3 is TGTGCCAGCAGTTCTTACAGGGGGCCTTATGAGCAGTTCTTC.

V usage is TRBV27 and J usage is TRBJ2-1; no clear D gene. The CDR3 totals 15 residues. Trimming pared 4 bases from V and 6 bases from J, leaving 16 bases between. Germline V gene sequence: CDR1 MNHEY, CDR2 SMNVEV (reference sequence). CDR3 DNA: TGTGCCAGCAGTTCCGGGTTTTTGGGTTCCAATGAGCAGTTCTTC. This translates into CASSSGFLGSNEQFF.

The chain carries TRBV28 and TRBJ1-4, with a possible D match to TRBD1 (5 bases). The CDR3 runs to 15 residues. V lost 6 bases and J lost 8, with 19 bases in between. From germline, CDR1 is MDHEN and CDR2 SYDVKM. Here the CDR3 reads CASSPWGRSREKLFF. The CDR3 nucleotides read TGTGCCAGCAGCCCCTGGGGCAGGTCGCGGGAAAAACTGTTTTTT.

For the CDR3, the DNA is TGTGCCAGCAGTTTAATCGCGGGCAGAGCCTCCTACGAGCAGTACTTC. Translated, it gives CASSLIAGRASYEQYF. The chain links TRBV28 to TRBJ2-7; D possibly corresponds to TRBD2 (5 bases). Germline loops: CDR1 MDHEN, CDR2 SYDVKM. This CDR3 is built from 16 residues. Trimming left V 2 bases short and J 0 bases short, with 14 bases between.

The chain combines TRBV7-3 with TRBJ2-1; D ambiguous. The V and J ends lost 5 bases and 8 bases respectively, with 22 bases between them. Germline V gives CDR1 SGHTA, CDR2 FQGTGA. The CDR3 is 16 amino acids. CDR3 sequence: CASSPAPPPLNHEQFF. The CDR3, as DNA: TGTGCCAGCAGCCCCGCCCCACCGCCCTTGAATCATGAGCAGTTCTTC.

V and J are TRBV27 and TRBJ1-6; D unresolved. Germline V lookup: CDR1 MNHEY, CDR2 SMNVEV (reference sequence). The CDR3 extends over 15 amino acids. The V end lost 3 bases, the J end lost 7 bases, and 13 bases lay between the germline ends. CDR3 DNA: TGTGCCAGCAGTTTGATCGTGGGCGGGAATTCACCCCTCCACTTT. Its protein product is CASSLIVGGNSPLHF.

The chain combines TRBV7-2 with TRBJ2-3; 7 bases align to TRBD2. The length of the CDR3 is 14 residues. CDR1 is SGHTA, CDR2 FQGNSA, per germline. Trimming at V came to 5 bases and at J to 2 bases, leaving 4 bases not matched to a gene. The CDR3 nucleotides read TGTGCCAGCAGCCCCGGGGGGACCACAGATACGCAGTATTTT. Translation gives CASSPGGTTDTQYF.

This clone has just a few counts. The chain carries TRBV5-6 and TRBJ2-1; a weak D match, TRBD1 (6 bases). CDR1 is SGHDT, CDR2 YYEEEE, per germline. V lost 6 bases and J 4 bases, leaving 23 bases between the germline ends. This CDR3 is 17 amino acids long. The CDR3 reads CASILNGKDRFYNEQFF. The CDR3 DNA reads TGTGCCAGCATCCTAAACGGGAAAGACAGGTTTTACAATGAGCAGTTCTTC.

CDR3 bases: TGCGCCAGCATTTCCGGACAGGGAGCCTCCTACGAGCAGTACTTC. Translation: CASISGQGASYEQYF. J is TRBJ2-7 and V is TRBV23-1; 8 bases are shared with TRBD1. TRBV23-1 qualifies as an ORF whose function is uncertain. This CDR3 comprises 15 residues. The V gene end was trimmed by 7 bases and the J gene end by 0 bases; junction bases not matched to a gene: 8.

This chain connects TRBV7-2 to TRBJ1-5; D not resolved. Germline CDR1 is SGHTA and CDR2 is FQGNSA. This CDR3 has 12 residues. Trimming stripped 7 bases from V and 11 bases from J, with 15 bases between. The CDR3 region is CASTLTEGAQHF. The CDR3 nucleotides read TGTGCCAGCACCCTGACCGAGGGAGCCCAGCATTTT.

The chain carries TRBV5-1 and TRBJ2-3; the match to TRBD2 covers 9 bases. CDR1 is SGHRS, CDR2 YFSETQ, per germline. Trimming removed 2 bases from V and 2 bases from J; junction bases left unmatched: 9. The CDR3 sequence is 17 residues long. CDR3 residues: CASSFRTSADLTDTQYF. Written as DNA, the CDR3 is TGCGCCAGCAGCTTCCGGACTAGCGCGGACCTCACAGATACGCAGTATTTT.